These T cell receptor beta chains were read from a single sample in a study of control samples from healthy donors and cancer patients. The method was immunoSEQ multiplex PCR; TCRdb's version includes in-frame clones alone and lacks a portion of them. The sample lists about 51,000 clones; around nine tenths were seen once. Input material: PBMCs. The receptors derive from a man aged 45-60 years with head and neck cancer. Each CDR3 is given with its conserved first and last residue. D genes are given only for firm matches. Clone size is given for some rows only: seen once, a few or many times, or a class if the clone is expanded.

abundance	v_gene	d_gene	j_gene	CDR3aa	CDR3nt
.	TRBV2	TRBD2	TRBJ2-1	CASSDPREGLNEQFF	TGTGCCAGCAGTGACCCGCGGGAGGGCCTCAATGAGCAGTTCTTC
.	TRBV19	.	TRBJ2-7	CASSISGGPQNEQYF	TGTGCCAGTAGTATTTCCGGCGGGCCTCAAAACGAGCAGTACTTC
.	TRBV11-2	.	TRBJ2-7	CASTGTSSYEQYF	TGTGCCAGCACCGGGACAAGCTCCTACGAGCAGTACTTC
.	TRBV3-1/TRBV3-2	.	TRBJ2-3	CASSRAGSTDTQYF	TGTGCCAGCAGCCGTGCAGGGAGCACAGATACGCAGTATTTT
.	TRBV27	.	TRBJ2-4	CASSSGRERNIQYF	TGTGCCAGCAGTTCAGGACGAGAAAGAAACATTCAGTACTTC
.	TRBV28	.	TRBJ2-5	CASTKGGPVSTQYF	TGTGCCAGCACTAAGGGAGGCCCCGTCTCGACCCAGTACTTC
.	TRBV19	.	TRBJ2-4	CASSSGRKNIQYF	TGTGCCAGTAGTTCGGGACGTAAAAACATTCAGTACTTC
.	TRBV5-1	TRBD2	TRBJ2-3	CASSLVPSGTSTDTQYF	TGCGCCAGCAGCTTGGTGCCTAGCGGGACCAGCACAGATACGCAGTATTTT
.	TRBV9	.	TRBJ1-6	CASSTRGGNSPLHF	TGTGCCAGCAGCACTAGAGGGGGAAATTCACCCCTCCACTTT
.	TRBV7-2	.	TRBJ2-7	CASSPRVQLEQYF	TGTGCCAGCAGCCCCAGGGTGCAGCTGGAGCAGTACTTC
.	TRBV7-9	TRBD1	TRBJ1-3	CASSPSTGVYGNTIYF	TGTGCCAGCAGCCCTTCGACAGGGGTGTATGGAAACACCATATATTTT
.	TRBV19	.	TRBJ1-2	CASGRTFYGYTF	TGTGCCAGTGGCAGGACCTTCTATGGCTACACCTTC
.	TRBV18	TRBD2	TRBJ2-7	CASSPGTGRGPLEQYF	TGTGCCAGCTCACCCGGTACCGGGAGGGGCCCTCTCGAGCAGTACTTC
.	TRBV4-1	TRBD2	TRBJ2-5	CASRAGRGQETQYF	TGCGCCAGCAGGGCCGGGAGGGGCCAAGAGACCCAGTACTTC
.	TRBV3-1/TRBV3-2	.	TRBJ2-7	CASSQDVRYEQYF	TGTGCCAGCAGCCAAGATGTCCGCTACGAGCAGTACTTC
.	TRBV18	TRBD1	TRBJ1-3	CASSPGTGTAGNTIYF	TGTGCCAGCTCACCAGGGACAGGGACCGCTGGAAACACCATATATTTT
once	TRBV5-1	.	TRBJ1-4	CASSPDSAYVSEKLFF	TGCGCCAGCAGCCCCGATTCGGCTTACGTCAGTGAAAAACTGTTTTTT
.	TRBV11-3	TRBD2	TRBJ2-1	CASSAETSGRSHEQFF	TGTGCCAGCAGCGCAGAGACTAGCGGGAGGTCCCATGAGCAGTTCTTC
.	TRBV5-6	.	TRBJ2-7	CASSLGDSTYEQYF	TGTGCCAGCAGCCTAGGGGACTCGACCTACGAGCAGTACTTC
.	TRBV6-4	TRBD1	TRBJ2-1	CASSAGQGSDEQFF	TGTGCCAGCAGCGCGGGACAGGGGTCGGATGAGCAGTTCTTC
.	TRBV18	.	TRBJ1-5	CASSPREIGPNQPQHF	TGTGCCAGCTCACCAAGGGAGATCGGTCCTAATCAGCCCCAGCATTTT
.	TRBV4-3	.	TRBJ1-1	CASSQDLTGRGYTEAFF	TGCGCCAGCAGCCAAGACCTGACAGGTCGTGGGTACACTGAAGCTTTCTTT
few	TRBV6-5	TRBD1	TRBJ1-1	CASNQQGPKNTEAFF	TGTGCCAGCAATCAACAGGGGCCTAAAAACACTGAAGCTTTCTTT
.	TRBV18	.	TRBJ2-3	CASSPQQGADTQYF	TGTGCCAGCTCACCACAACAGGGCGCAGATACGCAGTATTTT
.	TRBV29-1	.	TRBJ1-1	CSVIRLGDEAFF	TGCAGCGTAATAAGACTGGGAGATGAAGCTTTCTTT
.	TRBV3-1/TRBV3-2	.	TRBJ1-1	CASSQPGHNTEAFF	TGTGCCAGCAGCCAACCCGGACACAACACTGAAGCTTTCTTT
.	TRBV7-2	.	TRBJ2-2	CASSFYRNTGELFF	TGTGCCAGCAGCTTTTACAGGAACACCGGGGAGCTGTTTTTT
.	TRBV5-1	.	TRBJ1-1	CASSLYKGDTEAFF	TGCGCCAGCAGCTTGTATAAGGGGGACACTGAAGCTTTCTTT
.	TRBV19	TRBD2	TRBJ2-1	CASSMARARASGNNEQFF	TGTGCCAGTAGTATGGCCAGGGCGAGAGCTAGCGGGAACAATGAGCAGTTCTTC
.	TRBV9	TRBD1	TRBJ2-1	CASSARTGINNEQFF	TGTGCCAGCAGCGCACGGACAGGGATAAACAATGAGCAGTTCTTC
.	TRBV7-9	.	TRBJ2-3	CASSLSLTGYTDTQYF	TGTGCCAGCAGCTTAAGTTTAACGGGGTACACAGATACGCAGTATTTT